This T cell receptor beta chain was obtained from a study of T cell responses to AZD1222 COVID-19 vaccine. The method was immunoSEQ multiplex PCR; TCRdb's version includes in-frame clones alone and lacks a portion of them. This sample carries some 140,000 clones, about 91% of them seen once, and the ten largest clones take about 3%. Germline CDR1 SGHRS, CDR2 YFSETQ. After removal of 2 bases from V and 4 bases from J, the junction contained 6 bases not matched to a gene. The CDR3 contains 15 residues. The sample holds one count of this clone. Its antigen is still unknown. Whole-study findings and limits: No repertoire was sampled before or during the peak T cell response, only after it. CD4 TCRs covered the whole spike, strongest at regions 160-218 and 743-854. Recipients of two AZD1222 doses showed rising Spike-specific TCR breadth and depth.

The rearrangement joins TRBV5-1 to TRBJ2-5; TRBD2 agrees at 9 bases. The material was peripheral blood, obtained on day 0 of AZD1222 vaccination. The clonotype originates from an adult in good health. Written as DNA, the CDR3 is TGCGCCAGCAGCTTTTTTGCGGGAGGGTCAGAGACCCAGTACTTC. Translation: CASSFFAGGSETQYF.